A selection of T cell receptor beta chains follows, all from one sample in a study of early T cells in non-severe SARS-CoV-2 infection. Using its own MiXCR run on the 5' RACE reads, TCRdb lists one record per CDR3 protein. This table has 100,000 or so distinct CDR3 sequences, around a sixth appearing once. This sample comprised whole blood, obtained at baseline. Every receptor here comes from an adult who was a healthcare worker with PCR-confirmed SARS-CoV-2 infection or an uninfected control (not recorded which). Both conserved end residues are part of each CDR3.

j_call v_call cdr3_aa
TRBJ2-1 TRBV20-1 CSASTWRSYNEQFF
TRBJ2-6 TRBV4-3 CASSQVGLGSGANVLTF
TRBJ2-4 TRBV7-3 CASSSTPLDIQYF
TRBJ2-7 TRBV4-1 CASSQAATAAEQYF
TRBJ2-1 TRBV28 CASGLGDARIEQFF
TRBJ2-4 TRBV7-9 CASSPDGLTIPYF
TRBJ2-1 TRBV5-6 CASSFAGVGEQFF
TRBJ2-7 TRBV2 CASSDSGTTYEQYF
TRBJ1-2 TRBV4-1 CASSQGGRLNYGYTF
TRBJ2-3 TRBV20-1 CSARTSGFSTDTQYF
TRBJ2-2 TRBV29-1 CSVEPGRGTGELFF
TRBJ1-4 TRBV5-1 CASSLDQGNEKLFF
TRBJ2-5 TRBV20-1 CSARLPLLGGETQYF
TRBJ2-7 TRBV6-2/TRBV6-3 CASSRTNGWRTSYEQYF
TRBJ2-3 TRBV29-1 CSANPMVTDTQYF
TRBJ1-5 TRBV5-1 CASSLTGVQPQHF
TRBJ1-5 TRBV12-3/TRBV12-4 CASSSLTQPQHF
TRBJ2-7 TRBV9 CASSLGTREYEQYF
TRBJ1-1 TRBV28 CASSAPDSYLGTEAFF
TRBJ1-3 TRBV28 CASSRDGLSGNTIYF
TRBJ2-3 TRBV10-3 CAISESSRGRTDTQYF
TRBJ2-2 TRBV11-1 CASSLQGVTGELFF
TRBJ2-1 TRBV19 CASSISPGTNEQFF
TRBJ1-2 TRBV9 CASSRDRAYGYTF
TRBJ1-1 TRBV20-1 CSASKGTGDLEAFF
TRBJ2-1 TRBV27 CASSEASGSYNEQFF
TRBJ2-2 TRBV5-3 CARSSTKLAGGGELFF
TRBJ2-1 TRBV6-1 CASSERGSEQFF
TRBJ2-7 TRBV6-5 CASRSLVFPYEQYF
TRBJ2-2 TRBV5-6 CASSLQGNTGELFF
TRBJ2-7 TRBV6-6 CASSYDGTTFEQYF
TRBJ2-1 TRBV7-2 CASRAFNEQFF
TRBJ1-5 TRBV2 CASSDKNNQPQHF
TRBJ2-7 TRBV19 CASSGTGAYEQYF
TRBJ2-1 TRBV20-1 CSVRYMARGIEQFF
TRBJ2-1 TRBV6-6 CAIGQGATNEQFF
TRBJ1-2 TRBV5-4 CASSSPETGNYGYTF
TRBJ2-7 TRBV6-2/TRBV6-3 CASSYYTKYEQYF
TRBJ1-1 TRBV24-1 CATSDDRGEAFF
TRBJ2-1 TRBV28 CASRELGLAGLSRNEQFF
TRBJ2-3 TRBV13 CASSLVGSENTDTQYF
TRBJ2-3 TRBV5-1 CASSESTDTQYF
TRBJ2-4 TRBV7-9 CASSPRDLGAQDIQYF
TRBJ2-7 TRBV7-3 CASSLDQGGEQYF
TRBJ2-7 TRBV10-2 CASSDSLAGGVGWYF
TRBJ2-7 TRBV27 CATQRRTSGPLSSYEQYF
TRBJ2-3 TRBV4-2 CASSLDRITDTQYF